The present T cell receptor (beta chain) was sequenced within a study of shared T cell receptors in the human thymus. V dropped 0 bases and J dropped 6 bases, with 9 bases sitting between them. Germline V CDR1 and CDR2: LGHNA, YNFKEQ. There are 13 residues in the CDR3. Only in-frame clones appear in the TCRdb table, and some are missing; sequencing was by immunoSEQ multiplex PCR. The sample yields some 720,000 clones, around nine tenths seen once. The sample was also linked to a second study, of human thymus T cells. From that second work: Corrective surgery for congenital heart defects was being performed on the healthy Finnish infants who were the donors. Apparent bias marked the V and J gene usage of thymic and blood repertoires.

J is TRBJ2-7 and V is TRBV4-2, with D uncertain. The material sequenced was thymocytes. The TCR originated in a boy younger than two with a congenital heart defect. CDR3 sequence: CASSQEISSEQYF. The CDR3 DNA follows: TGTGCCAGCAGCCAAGAGATTAGCTCCGAGCAGTACTTC.